This T cell receptor (beta chain) emerged from a study of blood T cell repertoires in COVID-19. Here immunoSEQ multiplex PCR was the method, and the copy in TCRdb shows in-frame clones only, minus some. The profile shows 150,000 to 200,000 clones, roughly 74% of them singletons. V was clipped by 2 bases and J by 4 bases, with 15 bases between them. Germline V lookup: CDR1 GTSNPN, CDR2 SVGIG (reference sequence). This CDR3 has 15 amino acids. The source is a woman older than 75 with acute or convalescent COVID-19. The material sequenced was peripheral blood. This sequence joins TRBV30 and TRBJ1-5, with no clear D. In DNA, the CDR3 is TGTGCCTGGAGTTCACCACCGGGAGTTAATCAGCCCCAGCATTTT. This translates into CAWSSPPGVNQPQHF.